This T cell receptor beta chain was captured by sequencing in a study of follicular helper T cells after annual influenza vaccination. Data came from immunoSEQ multiplex PCR; TCRdb stores just in-frame clones and leaves some out. The data show around 2,500 clones, around 83% seen once. Time point meaning: 2015-2016 season, pre-vaccination. Germline V CDR1 and CDR2: MNHEY, SVGAGI. The V gene lost 2 bases and the J gene lost 4 bases, with 6 bases spanning the gap. The CDR3 totals 13 residues. This clone was seen a few times. Material: CXCR5+ CD38- circulating T follicular helper cells from blood, obtained on the day of influenza vaccination. As to subset: circulating Tfh, non-naive CD4+CXCR5+PD-1+ (ICOS+CD38+ or ICOS-CD38-). The chain combines TRBV6-5 with TRBJ2-1; no clear D. The receptor's source is an adult who received the influenza vaccine. The CDR3 sequence is CASSYGLYNEQFF. In DNA, the CDR3 is TGTGCCAGCAGTTACGGGCTGTACAATGAGCAGTTCTTC.